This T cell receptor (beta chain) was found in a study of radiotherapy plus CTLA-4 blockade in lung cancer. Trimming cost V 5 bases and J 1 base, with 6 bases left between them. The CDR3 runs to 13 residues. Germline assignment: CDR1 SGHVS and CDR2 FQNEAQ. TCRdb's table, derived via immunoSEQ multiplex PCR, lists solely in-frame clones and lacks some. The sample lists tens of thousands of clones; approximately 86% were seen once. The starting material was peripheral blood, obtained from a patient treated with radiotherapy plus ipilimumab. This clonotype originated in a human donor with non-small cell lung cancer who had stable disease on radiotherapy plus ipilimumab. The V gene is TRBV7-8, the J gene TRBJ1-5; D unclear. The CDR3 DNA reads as TGTGCCAGCAGCCGAGGGAGCAATCAGCCCCAGCATTTT. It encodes CASSRGSNQPQHF.